The text below deals with one T cell receptor (beta chain). This specimen belongs to a study of technical replicates of blood from a few donors. Libraries were prepared by immunoSEQ multiplex PCR; TCRdb keeps only in-frame clonotypes and omits some of them. The data show about 60,000 clones, nearly 95% seen once. The CDR3 is 14 amino acids. Germline V lookup: CDR1 SGDLS, CDR2 YYNGEE. The germline V and J ends were trimmed by 2 bases and 4 bases, with 12 bases remaining between them. The specimen sequenced was PBMCs. The chain is built from TRBV9 and TRBJ1-1; maybe TRBD1 (5 bases). This sequence was found in a human donor in good health. Some clones in this sample may be carry-over from other donors' samples. CDR3 region: CASSVVGGPTEAFF. The DNA of the CDR3 is TGTGCCAGCAGCGTCGTCGGGGGACCCACTGAAGCTTTCTTT.